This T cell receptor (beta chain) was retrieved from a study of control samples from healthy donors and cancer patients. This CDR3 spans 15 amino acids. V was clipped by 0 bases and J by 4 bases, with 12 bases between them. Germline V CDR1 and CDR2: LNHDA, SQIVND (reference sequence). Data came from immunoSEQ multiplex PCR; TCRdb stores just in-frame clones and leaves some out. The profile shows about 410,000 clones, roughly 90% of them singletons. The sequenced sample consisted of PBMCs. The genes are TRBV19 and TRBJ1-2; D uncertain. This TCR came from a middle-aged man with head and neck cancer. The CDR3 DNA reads TGTGCCAGTAGTATAGATCGACAAATTAGCTATGGCTACACCTTC. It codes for CASSIDRQISYGYTF.